This T cell receptor beta chain was captured in a study of T-cell memory formation after mild COVID-19. As for the study in general: For the most part, TCR clusters were specific to one donor. Findings of the study overall: Researchers found some responding clones in pre-infection memory, a sign that cross-reactive memory joined. There was a balanced CD4/CD8 profile in clones contracting day 15 to 85, and later expanders leaned CD4+. Proof of SARS-CoV-2 specificity was absent for the second-wave clones that crested on day 37.

TCRdb independently ran MiXCR on the 5' RACE reads; one entry per CDR3 protein. The sample carries 120,000 to 150,000 distinct CDR3 sequences, under 7% recorded once. In the case of this clonotype: Its antigen is currently unknown.

This clonotype was obtained from an adult woman who had mild COVID-19 (a few samples of this study predate the infection). Cell type and time point are not known. Sequenced sample: PBMCs or a T cell subset sorted from them (not recorded which).

The CDR3 here is CASSLNGASPGTDTQYF. CDR3 nucleotide sequence: TGTGCCAGCAGCTTAAATGGTGCTAGCCCTGGAACAGATACGCAGTATTTT. The chain joins TRBV7-2 to TRBJ2-3; maybe TRBD2 (5 bases). Between the trimmed V and J ends, which lost 2 bases and 3 bases, there was a span of 18 bases. The CDR3 is 17 residues long. Per the germline V gene, CDR1 is SGHTA and CDR2 is FQGNSA. Together with reference TRBV7-2 and TRBJ2-3, the CDR3 gives the full variable domain: GAGVSQSPSNKVTEKGKDVELRCDPISGHTALYWYRQSLGQGLEFLIYFQGNSAPDKSGLPSDRFSAERTGGSVSTLTIQRTQQEDSAVYLCASSLNGASPGTDTQYFGPGTRLTVL.